The present T cell receptor (beta chain) was sequenced within a study of shared clonotypes between healthy human individuals. Sequencing was performed with immunoSEQ multiplex PCR; in TCRdb, only in-frame clones are kept and a portion is missing. This sample yields roughly 850,000 clones, of which about 97% are seen a single time; around 0.21% belongs to the top ten. General study results and limits: Several donors showed sharing of 4.5% to 5% of naive CD4 clonotypes.

Naivety among CD8 cells was defined by CD45RO negativity and positive CCR7 selection, thereby excluding terminally differentiated effector memory CD45RA+ cells. Caucasian adults residing in Nashville, Tennessee made up all the donors. This clone was detected only a few times. Its antigen is undetermined. The CDR3 runs to 14 residues. Trimming pared 10 bases from V and 7 bases from J, leaving 23 bases between. In germline, CDR1 is MNHEY, CDR2 SMNVEV (reference sequence). This sequence originates from a man under 40 in good health. This chain joins TRBV27 and TRBJ2-7, with D maybe TRBD2 (7 bases). The sequencing sample was made of naive CD8+ T cells sorted from blood. CDR3 bases: TGTGCCACTCGGGCGGGGGCGGTCTACTGGGAGCAGTACTTC. It specifies CATRAGAVYWEQYF.